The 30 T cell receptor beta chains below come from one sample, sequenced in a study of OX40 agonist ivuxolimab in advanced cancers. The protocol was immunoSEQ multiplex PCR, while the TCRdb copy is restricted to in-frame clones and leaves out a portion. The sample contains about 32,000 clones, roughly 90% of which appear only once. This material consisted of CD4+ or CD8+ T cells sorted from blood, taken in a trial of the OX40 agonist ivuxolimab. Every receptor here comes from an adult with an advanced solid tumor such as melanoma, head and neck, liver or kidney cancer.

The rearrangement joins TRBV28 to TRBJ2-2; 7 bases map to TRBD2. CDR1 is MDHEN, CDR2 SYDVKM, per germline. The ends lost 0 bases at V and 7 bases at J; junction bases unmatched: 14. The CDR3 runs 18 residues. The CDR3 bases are TGTGCCAGCAGTTTATGGGGAGGCGAGGGGAGGGCAGACGGGGAGCTGTTTTTT. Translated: CASSLWGGEGRADGELFF.

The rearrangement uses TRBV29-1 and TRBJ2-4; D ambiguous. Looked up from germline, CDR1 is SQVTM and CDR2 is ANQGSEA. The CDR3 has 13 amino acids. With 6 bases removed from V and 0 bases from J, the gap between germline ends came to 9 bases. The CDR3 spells CSVVSIAKNIQYF. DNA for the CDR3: TGCAGCGTCGTTTCCATAGCCAAAAACATTCAGTACTTC.

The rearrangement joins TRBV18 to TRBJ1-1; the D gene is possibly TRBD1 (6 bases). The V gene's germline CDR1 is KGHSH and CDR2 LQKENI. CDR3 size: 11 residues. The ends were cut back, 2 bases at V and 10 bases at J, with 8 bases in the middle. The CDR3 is CASSPGGGAFF. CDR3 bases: TGTGCCAGCTCACCAGGAGGGGGAGCTTTCTTT.

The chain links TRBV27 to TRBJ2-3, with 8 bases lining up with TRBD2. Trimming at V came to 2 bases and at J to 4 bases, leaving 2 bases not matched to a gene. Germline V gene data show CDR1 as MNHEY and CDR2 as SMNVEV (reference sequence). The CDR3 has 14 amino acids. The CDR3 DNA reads TGTGCCAGCAGTTTAACAGCGGGGGCAGATACGCAGTATTTT. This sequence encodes CASSLTAGADTQYF.

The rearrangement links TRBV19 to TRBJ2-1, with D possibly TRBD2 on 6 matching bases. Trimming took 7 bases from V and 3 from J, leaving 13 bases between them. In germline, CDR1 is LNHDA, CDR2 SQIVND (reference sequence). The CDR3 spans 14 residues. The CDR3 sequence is CASNPGGDYNEQFF. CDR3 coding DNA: TGTGCCAGTAACCCCGGGGGAGACTACAATGAGCAGTTCTTC. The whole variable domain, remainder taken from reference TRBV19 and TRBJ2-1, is DGGITQSPKYLFRKEGQNVTLSCEQNLNHDAMYWYRQDPGQGLRLIYYSQIVNDFQKGDIAEGYSVSREKKESFPLTVTSAQKNPTAFYLCASNPGGDYNEQFFGPGTRLTVL.

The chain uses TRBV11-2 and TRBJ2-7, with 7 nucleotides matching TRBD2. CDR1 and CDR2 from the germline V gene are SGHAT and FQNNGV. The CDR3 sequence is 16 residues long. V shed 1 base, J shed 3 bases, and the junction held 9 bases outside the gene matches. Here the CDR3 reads CASSLGAGTGGYEQYF. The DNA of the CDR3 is TGTGCCAGCAGCTTAGGGGCCGGGACGGGGGGCTACGAGCAGTACTTC.

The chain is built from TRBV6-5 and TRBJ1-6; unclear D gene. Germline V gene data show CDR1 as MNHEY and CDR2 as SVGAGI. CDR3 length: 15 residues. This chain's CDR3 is CAIKGRISYNSPLHF. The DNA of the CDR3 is TGTGCTATAAAAGGGCGCATCTCCTATAATTCACCCCTCCACTTT.

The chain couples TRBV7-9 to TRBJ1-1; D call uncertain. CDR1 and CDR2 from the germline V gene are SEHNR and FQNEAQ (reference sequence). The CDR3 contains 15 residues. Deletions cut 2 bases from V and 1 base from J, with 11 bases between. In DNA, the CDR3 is TGTGCCAGCAGCTTATTACCCACCCCGAACACTGAAGCTTTCTTT. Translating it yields CASSLLPTPNTEAFF.

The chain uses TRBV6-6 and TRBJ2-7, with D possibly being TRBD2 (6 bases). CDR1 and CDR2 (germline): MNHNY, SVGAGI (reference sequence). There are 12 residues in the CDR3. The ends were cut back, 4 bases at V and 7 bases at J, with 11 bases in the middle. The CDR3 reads CASSFGGDEQYF. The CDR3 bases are TGTGCCAGCAGTTTTGGAGGGGATGAGCAGTACTTC.

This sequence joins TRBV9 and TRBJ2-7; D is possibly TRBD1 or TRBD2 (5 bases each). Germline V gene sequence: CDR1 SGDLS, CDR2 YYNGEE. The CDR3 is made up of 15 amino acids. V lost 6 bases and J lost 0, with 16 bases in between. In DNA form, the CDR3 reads TGTGCCAGCACCCCGGGAACAGGCCCCTCCTACGAGCAGTACTTC. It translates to CASTPGTGPSYEQYF. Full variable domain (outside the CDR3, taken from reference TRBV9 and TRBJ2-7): DSGVTQTPKHLITATGQRVTLRCSPRSGDLSVYWYQQSLDQGLQFLIQYYNGEERAKGNILERFSAQQFPDLHSELNLSSLELGDSALYFCASTPGTGPSYEQYFGPGTRLTVT.

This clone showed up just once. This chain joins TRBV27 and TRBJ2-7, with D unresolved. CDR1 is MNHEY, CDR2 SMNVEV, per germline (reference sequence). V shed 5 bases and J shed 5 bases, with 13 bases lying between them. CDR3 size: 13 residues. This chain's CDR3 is CASSPQGGNEQYF. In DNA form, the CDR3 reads TGTGCCAGCAGTCCACAAGGCGGCAACGAGCAGTACTTC.

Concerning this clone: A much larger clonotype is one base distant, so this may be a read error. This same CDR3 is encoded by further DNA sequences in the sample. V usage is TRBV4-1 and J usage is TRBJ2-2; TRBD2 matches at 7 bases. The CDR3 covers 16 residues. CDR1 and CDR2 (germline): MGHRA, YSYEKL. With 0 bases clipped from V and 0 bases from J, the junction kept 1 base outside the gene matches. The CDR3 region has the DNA TGCGCCAGCAGCCAAGAGGGGGGGGCGAACACCGGGGAGCTGTTTTTT. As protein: CASSQEGGANTGELFF.

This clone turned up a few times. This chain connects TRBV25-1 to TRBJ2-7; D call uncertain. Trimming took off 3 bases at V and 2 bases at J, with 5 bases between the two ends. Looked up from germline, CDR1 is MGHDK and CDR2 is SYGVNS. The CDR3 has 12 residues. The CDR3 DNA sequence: TGTGCCAGCAGTGATGCGGCCTACGAGCAGTACTTC. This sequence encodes CASSDAAYEQYF.

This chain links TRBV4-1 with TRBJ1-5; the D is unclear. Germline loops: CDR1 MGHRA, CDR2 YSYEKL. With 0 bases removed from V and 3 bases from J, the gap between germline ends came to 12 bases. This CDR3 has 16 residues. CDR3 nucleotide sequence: TGCGCCAGCAGCCAAGACACAGTGGAGGTCAATCAGCCCCAGCATTTT. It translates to CASSQDTVEVNQPQHF.

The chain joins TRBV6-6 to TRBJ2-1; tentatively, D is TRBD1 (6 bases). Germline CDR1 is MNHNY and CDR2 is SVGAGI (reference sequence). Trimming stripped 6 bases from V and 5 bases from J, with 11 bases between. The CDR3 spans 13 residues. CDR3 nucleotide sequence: TGTGCCAGCAGGGCCGACAGGAACAATGAGCAGTTCTTC. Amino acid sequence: CASRADRNNEQFF.

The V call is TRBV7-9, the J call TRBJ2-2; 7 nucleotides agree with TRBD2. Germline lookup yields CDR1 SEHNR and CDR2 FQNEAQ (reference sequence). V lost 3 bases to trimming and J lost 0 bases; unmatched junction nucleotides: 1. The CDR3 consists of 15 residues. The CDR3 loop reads CASSFGGSNTGELFF. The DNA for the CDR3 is TGTGCCAGCAGCTTCGGGGGGTCGAACACCGGGGAGCTGTTTTTT. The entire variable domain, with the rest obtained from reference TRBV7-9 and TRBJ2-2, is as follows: DTGVSQNPRHKITKRGQNVTFRCDPISEHNRLYWYRQTLGQGPEFLTYFQNEAQLEKSRLLSDRFSAERPKGSFSTLEIQRTEQGDSAMYLCASSFGGSNTGELFFGEGSRLTVL.

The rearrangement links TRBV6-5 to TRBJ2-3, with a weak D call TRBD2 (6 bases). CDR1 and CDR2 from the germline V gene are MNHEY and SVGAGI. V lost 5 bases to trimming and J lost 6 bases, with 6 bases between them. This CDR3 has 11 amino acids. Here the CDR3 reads CASSGGDTQYF. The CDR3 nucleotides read TGTGCCAGCAGTGGGGGGGATACGCAGTATTTT.

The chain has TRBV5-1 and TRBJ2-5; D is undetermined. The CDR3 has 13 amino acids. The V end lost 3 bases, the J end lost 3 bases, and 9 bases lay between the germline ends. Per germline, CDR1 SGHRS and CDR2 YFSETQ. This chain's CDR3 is CASSSSEEETQYF. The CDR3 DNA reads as TGCGCCAGCAGCTCCTCCGAGGAAGAGACCCAGTACTTC.

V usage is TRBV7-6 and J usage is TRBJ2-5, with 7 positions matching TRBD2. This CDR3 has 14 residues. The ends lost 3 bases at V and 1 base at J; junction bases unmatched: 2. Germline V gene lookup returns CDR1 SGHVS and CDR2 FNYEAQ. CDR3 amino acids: CASSFGGGQETQYF. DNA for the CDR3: TGTGCCAGCAGCTTCGGCGGGGGCCAAGAGACCCAGTACTTC.

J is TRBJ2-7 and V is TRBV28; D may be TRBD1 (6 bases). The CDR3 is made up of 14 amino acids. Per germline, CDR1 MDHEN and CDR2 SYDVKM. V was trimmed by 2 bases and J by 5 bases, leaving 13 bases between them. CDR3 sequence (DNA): TGTGCCAGCAGTTTAAAAGGTCAGGGGCACGAGCAGTACTTC. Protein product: CASSLKGQGHEQYF.

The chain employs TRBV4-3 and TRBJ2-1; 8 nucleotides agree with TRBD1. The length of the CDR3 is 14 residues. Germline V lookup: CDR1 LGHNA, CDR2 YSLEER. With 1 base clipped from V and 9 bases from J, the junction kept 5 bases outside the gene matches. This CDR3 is CASSQGQGMGEQFF. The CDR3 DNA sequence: TGCGCCAGCAGCCAAGGACAGGGGATGGGTGAGCAGTTCTTC.

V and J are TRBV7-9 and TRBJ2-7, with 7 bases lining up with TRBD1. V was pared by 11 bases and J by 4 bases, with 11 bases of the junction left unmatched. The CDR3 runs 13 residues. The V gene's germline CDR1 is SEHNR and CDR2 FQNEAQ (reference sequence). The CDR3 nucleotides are TGTGCCTATACGACAGGGTACCCATACGAGCAGTACTTC. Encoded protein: CAYTTGYPYEQYF.

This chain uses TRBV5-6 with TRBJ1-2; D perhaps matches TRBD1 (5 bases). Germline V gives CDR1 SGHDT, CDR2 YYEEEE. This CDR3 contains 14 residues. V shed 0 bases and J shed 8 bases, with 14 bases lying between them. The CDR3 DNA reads TGTGCCAGCAGCTTGGGGGCCCCAGGGTTGGGCTACACCTTC. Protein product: CASSLGAPGLGYTF.

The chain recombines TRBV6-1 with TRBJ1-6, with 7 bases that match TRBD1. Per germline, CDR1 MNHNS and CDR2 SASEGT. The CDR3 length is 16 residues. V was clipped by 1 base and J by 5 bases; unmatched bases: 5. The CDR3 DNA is TGTGCCAGCAGTGAAGATGACAGGGTAGATAATTCACCCCTCCACTTT. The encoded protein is CASSEDDRVDNSPLHF.

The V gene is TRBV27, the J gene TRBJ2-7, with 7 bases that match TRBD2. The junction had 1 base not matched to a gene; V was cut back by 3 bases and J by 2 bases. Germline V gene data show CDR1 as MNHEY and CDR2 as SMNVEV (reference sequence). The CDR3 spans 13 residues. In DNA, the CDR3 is TGTGCCAGCAGTTTTCGGGAGGCCTACGAGCAGTACTTC. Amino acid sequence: CASSFREAYEQYF.

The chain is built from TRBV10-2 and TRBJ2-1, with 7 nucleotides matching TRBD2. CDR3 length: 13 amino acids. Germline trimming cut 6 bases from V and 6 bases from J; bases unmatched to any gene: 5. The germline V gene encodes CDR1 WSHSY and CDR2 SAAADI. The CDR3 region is CASRPGLLNEQFF. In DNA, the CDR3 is TGCGCCAGCAGGCCGGGACTACTCAATGAGCAGTTCTTC.

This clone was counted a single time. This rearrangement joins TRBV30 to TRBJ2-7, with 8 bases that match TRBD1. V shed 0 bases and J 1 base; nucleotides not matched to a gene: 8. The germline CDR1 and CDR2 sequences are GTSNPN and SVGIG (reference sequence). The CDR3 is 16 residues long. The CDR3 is CAWSVFSGQGSYEQYF. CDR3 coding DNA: TGTGCCTGGAGTGTATTCAGTGGACAGGGTTCCTACGAGCAGTACTTC. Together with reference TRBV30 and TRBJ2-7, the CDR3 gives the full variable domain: SQTIHQWPATLVQPVGSPLSLECTVEGTSNPNLYWYRQAAGRGLQLLFYSVGIGQISSEVPQNLSASRPQDRQFILSSKKLLLSDSGFYLCAWSVFSGQGSYEQYFGPGTRLTVT.

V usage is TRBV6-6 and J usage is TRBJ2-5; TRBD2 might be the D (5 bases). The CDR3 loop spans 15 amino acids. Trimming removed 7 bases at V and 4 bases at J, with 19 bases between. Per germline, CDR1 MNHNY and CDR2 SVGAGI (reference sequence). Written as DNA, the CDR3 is TGTGCCAGCACGGTTGCCGTGGAGGTCGCAGAGACCCAGTACTTC. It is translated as CASTVAVEVAETQYF.

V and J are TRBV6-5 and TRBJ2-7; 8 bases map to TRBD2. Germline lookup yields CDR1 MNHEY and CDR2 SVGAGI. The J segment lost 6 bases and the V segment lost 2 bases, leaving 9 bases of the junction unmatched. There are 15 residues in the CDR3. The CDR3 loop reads CASSYPSGGVREQYF. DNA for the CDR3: TGTGCCAGCAGTTACCCCTCCGGGGGGGTCCGCGAGCAGTACTTC.

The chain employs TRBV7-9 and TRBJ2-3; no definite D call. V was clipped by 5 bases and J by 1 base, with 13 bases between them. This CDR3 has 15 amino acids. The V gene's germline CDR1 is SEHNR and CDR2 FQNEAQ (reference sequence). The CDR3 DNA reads TGTGCCAGCAGCCCCCCCAAGTCACGCACAGATACGCAGTATTTT. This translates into CASSPPKSRTDTQYF.